Listed here is a single T cell receptor (beta chain). CDR1 WSHSY and CDR2 SAAADI come from the germline V gene. V was shortened by 11 bases and J by 6 bases, with 20 bases between the two germline ends. The length of the CDR3 is 13 residues. This sample was included in a study of blood T cell repertoires in COVID-19. On the study more broadly: The United States, Italy and Spain supplied acute and convalescent COVID-19 samples. From T cells, B-cell-depleted T cells, or PBMCs came the material, which was cDNA or gDNA.

Method: immunoSEQ multiplex PCR; TCRdb's copy keeps in-frame clones and lacks some. The table lists about 150,000 clones, roughly 90% of them singletons. Sequences were obtained from peripheral blood. The V and J genes are TRBV10-2 and TRBJ2-7, with D perhaps TRBD1 (5 bases). The sequence was obtained from a man aged 55 to 69 with acute or convalescent COVID-19. As DNA, the CDR3 is TGCGCCGGAACCACAGCGCAGGGCGGCGAGCAGTACTTC. Translation gives CAGTTAQGGEQYF.